One sample yielded the 17 T cell receptor beta chains listed below, sequenced in a study of tumor-infiltrating lymphocytes in primary liver carcinoma. Total RNA (roughly 540 ng) served as template for TCR beta cDNA synthesis primed by a constant-region primer. For TCR beta, libraries were produced by three nested multiplex PCR rounds using slightly modified ARM-PCR. Use of TRBV1-TRBV30 forward primers with a C-beta reverse primer characterized the first two PCR rounds, which lasted around 9 cycles each. TCRdb analysed the multiplex PCR reads with MiXCR anew, one entry per CDR3 protein. The sample yields 90,000 to 100,000 distinct CDR3 sequences, 55% to 75% seen once. Co-extraction of RNA and DNA was performed on roughly 20-34 mg of unsorted bulk tissue. The source material was liver tumor tissue from sampling region 5. Described subset: tumor region T5, tumor centre. The source of these receptors is a woman in her fifties or sixties with primary liver carcinoma and hepatitis B virus infection.

There are many counts of this clonotype. The chain employs TRBV11-2 and TRBJ1-1; maybe TRBD1 (5 bases). In germline, CDR1 is SGHAT, CDR2 FQNNGV. The CDR3 has 13 residues. Deletions cut 5 bases from V and 1 base from J, with 8 bases between. The CDR3 protein is CASSRGGNTEAFF. As DNA, the CDR3 is TGTGCCAGCAGCAGGGGTGGGAACACTGAAGCTTTCTTT.

This chain links TRBV28 with TRBJ2-2, with 11 bases that match TRBD1. The CDR3 runs 17 residues. The ends lost 6 bases at V and 7 bases at J; junction bases unmatched: 13. Germline-derived CDR1 and CDR2 are MDHEN and SYDVKM. The CDR3, as DNA: TGTGCCAGCAGCCCCAACCCGGGACAGGGGGGCATCGGGGAGCTGTTTTTT. This codes for CASSPNPGQGGIGELFF. Based on the CDR3 plus reference TRBV28 and TRBJ2-2, the full variable domain is DVKVTQSSRYLVKRTGEKVFLECVQDMDHENMFWYRQDPGLGLRLIYFSYDVKMKEKGDIPEGYSVSREKKERFSLILESASTNQTSMYLCASSPNPGQGGIGELFFGEGSRLTVL.

The V gene is TRBV28, the J gene TRBJ1-5; D might be TRBD1 (6 bases). CDR3 length: 14 residues. Trimming left V 7 bases short and J 3 bases short, with 13 bases between. Germline CDR1 MDHEN, CDR2 SYDVKM. The CDR3: CASTLGQINQPQHF. In DNA form, the CDR3 reads TGTGCCAGCACCCTCGGACAGATCAATCAGCCCCAGCATTTT.

Ten or more counts support this clonotype. V usage is TRBV29-1 and J usage is TRBJ2-1; 12 nucleotides align to TRBD2. Trimming took 8 bases from V and 7 from J; bases not matched to a gene: 9. The CDR3 sequence is 14 residues long. CDR1 is SQVTM, CDR2 ANQGSEA, per germline. CDR3 coding DNA: TGCAGCTCTTCCCTAGCGGGAGGGGGTAATGAGCAGTTCTTC. This encodes CSSSLAGGGNEQFF.

As concerns this clonotype: Its ends do not fully match the called genes, so a read error is possible. The chain has TRBV11-2 and TRBJ2-7; no reliable D call. This CDR3 is 12 amino acids long. Germline V gene data show CDR1 as SGHAT and CDR2 as FQNNGV. CDR3 amino acids: CASCGVLYEQYF. CDR3 in DNA: TGTGCCAGCTGTGGAGTCCTTTACGAGCAGTATTTC.

With regard to this clonotype: The conserved phenylalanine or tryptophan is not found at the CDR3 terminus, so this likely reflects a read error. The chain recombines TRBV28 with TRBJ1-1; D gene uncertain. V was cut by 5 bases and J by 1 base, with 8 bases left in between. CDR3 length: 13 residues. Per the germline V gene, CDR1 is MDHEN and CDR2 is SYDVKM. In DNA form, the CDR3 reads TGTGCCAGCAGTATTAGGGCGAACACTGAAGCTTTCTGT. Its protein product is CASSIRANTEAFC.

Only one count was recorded for this clonotype. The junction does not match germline at one end; this may be a read error. The rearrangement uses TRBV5-6 and TRBJ2-7; D is tentatively TRBD1 or TRBD2 (5 bases each). This CDR3 spans 15 amino acids. The germline gives CDR1 SGHDT, CDR2 YYEEEE. The CDR3 bases are TGTGCCAGGAGCTCAAAGGGACGATCCTCCTATGAGCAGTACTTC. It yields the protein CARSSKGRSSYEQYF.

This clonotype was seen repeatedly, ten times or more. The rearrangement uses TRBV6-2 or TRBV6-3 and TRBJ1-1; D not resolved. The CDR3 sequence is 12 residues long. V dropped 8 bases and J dropped 1 base, with 8 bases sitting between them. Germline loops: CDR1 MNHEY, CDR2 SVGEGT. The CDR3 spells CASHRQNTEAFF. As DNA, the CDR3 is TGTGCCAGCCACAGACAGAACACTGAAGCTTTCTTT.

On this clonotype: Since the CDR3 does not end with the conserved phenylalanine or tryptophan, this likely comes from a read error. No DNA is shown, since the ends of the CDR3 on it are uncertain; the CDR3 is the one TCRdb lists. The rearrangement joins TRBV4-2 to TRBJ2-5; no check of the table's D call, TRBD1, against the DNA was made. Including both end residues, the CDR3 is 15 amino acids long. Germline V gene lookup returns CDR1 LGHNA and CDR2 YNFKEQ. The CDR3 protein is CASSPTPGAKETQCL.

The rearrangement joins TRBV11-2 to TRBJ1-1; D gene unclear. The CDR3 loop spans 15 amino acids. Trimming cost V 0 bases and J 7 bases, with 15 bases left between them. Per germline, CDR1 SGHAT and CDR2 FQNNGV. CDR3 protein: CASSLDRRTNSEAFF. CDR3 coding DNA: TGTGCCAGCAGCTTAGATAGGAGGACGAATAGTGAAGCTTTCTTT.

As concerns this clonotype: At one end the junction does not follow the germline gene, possibly because of a read error. The rearrangement uses TRBV6-5 and TRBJ1-1; no definite D call. Looked up from germline, CDR1 is MNHEY and CDR2 is SVGAGI. The CDR3 loop spans 13 amino acids. For the CDR3, the DNA is TGTGGCAGCAGTTGGACTGGGGATACTGAAGCTTTCTTT. Its translation is CGSSWTGDTEAFF.

As for this clonotype: A single base separates this from a much larger clone, so it may be a read error. This sequence joins TRBV6-5 and TRBJ2-7; D might be TRBD1 (6 bases). Trimming removed 7 bases at V and 6 bases at J, with 19 bases between. Germline CDR1 reads MNHEY; CDR2 reads SVGAGI. CDR3 size: 14 residues. The CDR3 protein is CASNKQGILGEQYF. The CDR3 DNA sequence: TGTGCCAGCAATAAACAGGGAATCTTAGGCGAGCAGTACTTC.

A note on this clonotype: A much larger clone sits a single nucleotide away, making a read error possible. The chain recombines TRBV7-9 with TRBJ2-2; D gene uncertain. Germline V gene data show CDR1 as SEHNR and CDR2 as FQNEAQ (reference sequence). The CDR3 extends over 13 amino acids. V lost 3 bases to trimming and J lost 6 bases, with 8 bases between them. This chain's CDR3 is CASSFTTAGELFF. The CDR3 DNA sequence: TGTGCCAGCAGCTTCACTACCGCCGGGGAGCTGTTTTTT. The full variable domain, rest sourced from reference TRBV7-9 and TRBJ2-2, is DTGVSQNPRHKITKRGQNVTFRCDPISEHNRLYWYRQTLGQGPEFLTYFQNEAQLEKSRLLSDRFSAERPKGSFSTLEIQRTEQGDSAMYLCASSFTTAGELFFGEGSRLTVL.

The genes are TRBV5-5 and TRBJ2-5; 7 positions agree with TRBD1. The CDR3 length is 15 residues. After removal of 4 bases from V and 7 bases from J, the junction contained 13 bases not matched to a gene. The germline gives CDR1 SGHKS, CDR2 YYEKEE (reference sequence). DNA for the CDR3: TGTGCCAGCAGCCTCACTGACAGGGCCCACGGGACCCAGTACTTC. This codes for CASSLTDRAHGTQYF. Full variable domain (outside the CDR3, taken from reference TRBV5-5 and TRBJ2-5): DAGVTQSPTHLIKTRGQQVTLRCSPISGHKSVSWYQQVLGQGPQFIFQYYEKEERGRGNFPDRFSARQFPNYSSELNVNALLLGDSALYLCASSLTDRAHGTQYFGPGTRLLVL.

Notes on this clonotype: As the CDR3 is not closed by the conserved phenylalanine or tryptophan, this likely results from a read error. The gene calls are TRBV12-3 or TRBV12-4 and TRBJ1-6; D is uncertain. CDR3 length equals 16 residues. Trimming took off 0 bases at V and 7 bases at J, with 13 bases between the two ends. CDR3 protein: CASSLAARTANSPLHL. Here the CDR3 DNA reads TGTGCCAGCAGTTTAGCCGCCAGGACGGCCAATTCACCCCTCCACTTA.

The chain joins TRBV12-3 or TRBV12-4 to TRBJ2-1; tentatively, D is TRBD1 (6 bases). This CDR3 has 15 residues. The DNA of the CDR3 is TGTGTCAGTACCATCACAGGGCCCCTTGTCAATGAGCAGTTCTTC. It codes for CVSTITGPLVNEQFF.

This clonotype was observed many times. This chain connects TRBV5-4 to TRBJ2-1, with TRBD1 matching 11 bases. This CDR3 region has 16 residues. V lost 0 bases to trimming and J lost 7 bases; unmatched junction nucleotides: 6. Looked up from germline, CDR1 is SGHNT and CDR2 is YYREEE (reference sequence). CDR3 amino acids: CASSLGDRGMMNEQFF. The CDR3 nucleotides read TGTGCCAGCAGCTTGGGGGACAGGGGGATGATGAATGAGCAGTTCTTC.